This TCR beta chain originates from a study of cytomegalovirus exposure and HLA in healthy donors. Study in general: As released early, the data held roughly 85 million unique TCRs from HLA-typed donors. Overall study results and limits: The authors enumerated 150 to 200 TCR beta chains as linked to cytomegalovirus. Most of the TCR beta V segments (in an earlier analysis) were productive either about 87% or about 30% of the time.

Per the germline V gene, CDR1 is SGHVS and CDR2 is FQNEAQ. V lost 4 bases to trimming and J lost 2 bases, with 6 bases between them. This CDR3 is built from 12 residues. In the case of this clone: Its cognate antigen is unknown.

Primers included in the PCR were 60 Vbeta and 13 Jbeta primers. Assay used: immunoSEQ multiplex PCR; TCRdb lists only in-frame clones, some missing. The sample lists about 220,000 clones, roughly 70% occurring once. This chain links TRBV7-8 with TRBJ2-7, with D perhaps matching TRBD2 (5 bases). Specimen: PBMCs. The receptor was derived from a woman under 40 in good health and CMV-seronegative. This CDR3 is CASSSTTYEQYF. In DNA form, the CDR3 reads TGTGCCAGCAGCTCGACTACCTACGAGCAGTACTTC.